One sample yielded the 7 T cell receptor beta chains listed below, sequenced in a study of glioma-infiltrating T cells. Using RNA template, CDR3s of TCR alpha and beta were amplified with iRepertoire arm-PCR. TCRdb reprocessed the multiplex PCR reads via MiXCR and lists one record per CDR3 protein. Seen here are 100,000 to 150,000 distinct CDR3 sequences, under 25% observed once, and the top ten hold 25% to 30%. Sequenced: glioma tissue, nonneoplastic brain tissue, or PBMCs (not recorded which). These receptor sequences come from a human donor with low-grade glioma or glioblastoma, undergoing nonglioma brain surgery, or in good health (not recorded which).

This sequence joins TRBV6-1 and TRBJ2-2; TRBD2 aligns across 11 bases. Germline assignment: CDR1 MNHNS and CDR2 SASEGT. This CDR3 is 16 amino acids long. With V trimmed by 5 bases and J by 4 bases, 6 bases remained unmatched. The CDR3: CASSQGLAVFTGELFF. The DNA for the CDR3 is TGTGCCAGCAGTCAGGGACTAGCGGTGTTCACCGGGGAGCTGTTTTTT.

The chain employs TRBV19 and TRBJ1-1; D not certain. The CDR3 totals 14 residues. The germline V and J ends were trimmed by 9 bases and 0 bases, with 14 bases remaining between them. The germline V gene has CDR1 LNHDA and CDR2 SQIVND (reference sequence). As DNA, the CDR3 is TGTGCCAGCAGTCCGAGCTACTTGAACACTGAAGCTTTCTTT. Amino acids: CASSPSYLNTEAFF.

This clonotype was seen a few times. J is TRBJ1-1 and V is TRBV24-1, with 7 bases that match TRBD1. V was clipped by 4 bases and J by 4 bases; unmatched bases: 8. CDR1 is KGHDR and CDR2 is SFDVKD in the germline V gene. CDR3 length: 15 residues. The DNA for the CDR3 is TGTGCCACCAGTGACTTCCAGGGGGGAGGCACTGAAGCTTTCTTT. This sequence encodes CATSDFQGGGTEAFF.

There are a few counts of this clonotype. Here the CDR3 DNA reads TGTGCCAGCAGTCCGAGGACAGGGGATGAGCAGTTCTTC. Translation gives CASSPRTGDEQFF. The rearrangement uses TRBV12-3 or TRBV12-4 and TRBJ2-1, with 9 positions matching TRBD1. CDR3 size: 13 residues. With 5 bases clipped from V and 8 bases from J, the junction kept 4 bases outside the gene matches.

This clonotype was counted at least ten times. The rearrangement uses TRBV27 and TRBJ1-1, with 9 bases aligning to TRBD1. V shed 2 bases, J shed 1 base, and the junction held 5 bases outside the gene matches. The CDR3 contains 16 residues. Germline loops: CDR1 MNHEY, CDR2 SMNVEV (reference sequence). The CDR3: CASSLPPGQGNTEAFF. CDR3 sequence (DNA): TGTGCCAGCAGTTTACCACCGGGACAGGGGAACACTGAAGCTTTCTTT.

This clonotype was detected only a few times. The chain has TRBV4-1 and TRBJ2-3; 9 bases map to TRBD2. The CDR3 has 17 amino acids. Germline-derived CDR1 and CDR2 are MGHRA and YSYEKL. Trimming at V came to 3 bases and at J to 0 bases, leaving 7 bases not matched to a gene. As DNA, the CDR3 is TGCGCCAGCAGCCAGGAACCTAGCGGGGCGAGCACAGATACGCAGTATTTT. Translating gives CASSQEPSGASTDTQYF.

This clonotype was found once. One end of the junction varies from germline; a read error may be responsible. CDR3 region: CASSSGSRGVYSYTF. CDR3 DNA: TGTGCCAGCAGCTCTGGGTCGAGAGGCGTCTATAGCTACACCTTC. The V and J genes are TRBV7-9 and TRBJ1-2; D is ambiguous. CDR1 is SEHNR, CDR2 FQNEAQ, per germline (reference sequence). CDR3 length: 15 residues.